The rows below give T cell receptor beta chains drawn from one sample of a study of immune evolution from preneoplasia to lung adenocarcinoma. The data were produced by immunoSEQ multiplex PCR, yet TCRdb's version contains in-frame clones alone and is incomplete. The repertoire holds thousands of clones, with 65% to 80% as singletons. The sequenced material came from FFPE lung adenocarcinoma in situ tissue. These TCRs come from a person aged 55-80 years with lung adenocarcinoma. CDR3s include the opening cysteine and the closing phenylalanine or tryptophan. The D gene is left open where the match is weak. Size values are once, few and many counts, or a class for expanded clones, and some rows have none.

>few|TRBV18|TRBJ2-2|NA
CASSPLQGRNTGELFF
TGTGCCAGCTCACCACTACAGGGCAGGAACACCGGGGAGCTGTTTTTT
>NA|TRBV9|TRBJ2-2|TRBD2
CASSVSLAGGLNTGELFF
TGTGCCAGCAGCGTATCCCTAGCGGGGGGTTTGAACACCGGGGAGCTGTTTTTT
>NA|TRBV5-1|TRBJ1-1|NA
CASSENTEAFF
TGCGCCAGCAGCGAGAACACTGAAGCTTTCTTT
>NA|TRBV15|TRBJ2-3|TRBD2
CATSRGTSGGSTDTQYF
TGTGCCACCAGCAGAGGAACCAGCGGGGGGAGCACAGATACGCAGTATTTT
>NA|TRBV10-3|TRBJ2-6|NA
CAISDQGPSSGANVLTF
TGTGCCATCAGTGACCAGGGGCCGAGCTCTGGGGCCAACGTCCTGACTTTC
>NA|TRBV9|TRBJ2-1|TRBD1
CASSGGGTGGLGEQFF
TGTGCCAGCAGCGGGGGTGGGACAGGGGGCTTGGGTGAGCAGTTCTTC
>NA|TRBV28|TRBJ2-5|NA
CASRARGVQGRETQYF
TGTGCCAGCAGAGCTCGCGGAGTACAGGGGAGGGAGACCCAGTACTTC
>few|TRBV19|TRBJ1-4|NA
CASTVGSGAEKLFF
TGTGCCAGTACCGTCGGCTCCGGGGCCGAAAAACTGTTTTTT
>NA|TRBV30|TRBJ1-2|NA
CAWSVQGQGYGYTF
TGTGCCTGGAGTGTCCAGGGGCAGGGCTATGGCTACACCTTC
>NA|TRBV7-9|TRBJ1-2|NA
CASSSSDNLLYGYTF
TGTGCCAGCAGCTCCTCCGACAATCTCCTCTATGGCTACACCTTC
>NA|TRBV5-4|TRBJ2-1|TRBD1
CASSVVGTGTNNEQFF
TGTGCCAGCAGCGTTGTGGGGACAGGGACTAACAATGAGCAGTTCTTC
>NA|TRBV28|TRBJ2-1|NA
CASTLSMSGPINEQFF
TGTGCCAGCACCCTTTCGATGAGTGGACCAATCAATGAGCAGTTCTTC
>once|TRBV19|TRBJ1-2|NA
CASSIVQARVGYTF
TGTGCCAGTAGTATAGTCCAGGCCCGAGTGGGCTACACCTTC
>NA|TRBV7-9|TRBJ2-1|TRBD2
CASSFLTAGRYNEQFF
TGTGCCAGCAGCTTCCTCACAGCGGGGCGATACAATGAGCAGTTCTTC
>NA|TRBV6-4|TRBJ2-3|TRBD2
CASSDSTTSGGTDTQYF
TGTGCCAGCAGTGACTCAACGACTAGCGGGGGCACAGATACGCAGTATTTT
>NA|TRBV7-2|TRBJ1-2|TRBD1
CASSLAEGARGYTF
TGTGCCAGCAGCTTAGCGGAGGGGGCGCGTGGCTACACCTTC
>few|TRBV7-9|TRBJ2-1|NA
CASDSFGPEGQFF
TGTGCCAGCGACAGCTTTGGCCCGGAGGGTCAGTTCTTC
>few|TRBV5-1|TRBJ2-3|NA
CASSLVGSADTQYF
TGCGCCAGCAGCTTGGTAGGGAGCGCAGATACGCAGTATTTT
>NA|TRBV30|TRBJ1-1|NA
CAWDRRGTEAFF
TGTGCCTGGGACCGGCGGGGGACTGAAGCTTTCTTT
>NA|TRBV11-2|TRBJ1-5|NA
CASSSSHDQPQHF
TGTGCCAGCAGCTCAAGTCACGATCAGCCCCAGCATTTT
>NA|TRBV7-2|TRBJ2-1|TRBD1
CASSFDRVSYNEQFF
TGTGCCAGCAGCTTCGACAGGGTTTCCTACAATGAGCAGTTCTTC
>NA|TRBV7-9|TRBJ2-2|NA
CASSLGGNGELFF
TGTGCCAGCAGCTTAGGCGGGAACGGGGAGCTGTTTTTT
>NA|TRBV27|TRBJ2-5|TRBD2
CASLASGGETQYF
TGTGCCAGTCTCGCTAGCGGGGGAGAGACCCAGTACTTC
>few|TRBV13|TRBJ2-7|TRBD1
CASSSRDSHYEQYF
TGTGCCAGCAGCTCTCGGGACAGCCACTACGAGCAGTACTTC
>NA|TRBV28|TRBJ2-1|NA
CASSLRLDSYNEQFF
TGTGCCAGCAGTTTACGACTAGATTCCTACAATGAGCAGTTCTTC
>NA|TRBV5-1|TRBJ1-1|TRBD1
CASSLGDRAMNTEAFF
TGCGCCAGCAGCTTGGGGGACAGGGCTATGAACACTGAAGCTTTCTTT
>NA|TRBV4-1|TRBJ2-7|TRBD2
CASSSGLGYEQYF
TGCGCCAGCAGCTCGGGACTAGGCTACGAGCAGTACTTC
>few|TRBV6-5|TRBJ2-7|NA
CASSYGPEQYF
TGTGCCAGCAGTTACGGCCCTGAGCAGTACTTC
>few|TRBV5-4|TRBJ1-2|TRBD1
CASSLDQGAYYGYTF
TGTGCCAGCAGCTTGGACCAGGGGGCTTACTATGGCTACACCTTC
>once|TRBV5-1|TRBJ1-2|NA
CASSLESAYGYTF
TGCGCCAGCAGCTTGGAGTCAGCCTATGGCTACACCTTC
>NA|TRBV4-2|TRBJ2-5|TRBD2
CASSQDTSGGAETQYF
TGTGCCAGCAGCCAAGATACTAGCGGGGGGGCGGAGACCCAGTACTTC
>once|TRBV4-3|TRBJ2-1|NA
CASSQGESSYNEQFF
TGCGCCAGCAGCCAGGGAGAGAGCTCCTACAATGAGCAGTTCTTC
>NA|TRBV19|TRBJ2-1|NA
CASSTIAVNNEQFF
TGTGCCAGTAGTACAATAGCGGTAAACAATGAGCAGTTCTTC
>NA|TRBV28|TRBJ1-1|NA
CASSFGEVIEAFF
TGTGCCAGCAGTTTTGGGGAAGTAATTGAAGCTTTCTTT
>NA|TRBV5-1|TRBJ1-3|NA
CASSLDHSFSGNTIYF
TGCGCCAGCAGCTTGGATCACAGCTTCTCTGGAAACACCATATATTTT
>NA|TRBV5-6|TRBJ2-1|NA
CASSFDRRSDNEQFF
TGTGCCAGCAGCTTCGACAGGCGAAGCGACAATGAGCAGTTCTTC
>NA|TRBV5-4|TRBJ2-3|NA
CASSPESWRGATDTQYF
TGTGCCAGCAGCCCGGAATCCTGGCGGGGAGCCACAGATACGCAGTATTTT
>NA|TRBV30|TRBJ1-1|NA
CAWRPPRRTTEAFF
TGTGCCTGGAGGCCCCCAAGAAGGACCACTGAAGCTTTCTTT